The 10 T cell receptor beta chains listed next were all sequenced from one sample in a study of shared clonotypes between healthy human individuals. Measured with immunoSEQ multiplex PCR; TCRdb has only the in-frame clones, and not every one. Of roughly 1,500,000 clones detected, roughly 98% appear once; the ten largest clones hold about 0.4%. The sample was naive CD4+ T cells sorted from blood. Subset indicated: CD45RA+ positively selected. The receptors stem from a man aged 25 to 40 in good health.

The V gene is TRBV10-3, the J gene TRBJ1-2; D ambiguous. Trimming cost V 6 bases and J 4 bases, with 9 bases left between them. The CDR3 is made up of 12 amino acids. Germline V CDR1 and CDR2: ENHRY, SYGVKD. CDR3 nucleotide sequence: TGTGCCATCAGGGACGATGGCTATGGCTACACCTTC. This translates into CAIRDDGYGYTF.

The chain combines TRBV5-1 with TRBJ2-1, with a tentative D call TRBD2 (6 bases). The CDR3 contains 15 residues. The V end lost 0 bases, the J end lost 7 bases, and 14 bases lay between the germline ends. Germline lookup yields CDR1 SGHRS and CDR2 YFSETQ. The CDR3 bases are TGCGCCAGCAGCTTGGTCCCGGGAGTAGGGAATGAGCAGTTCTTC. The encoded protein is CASSLVPGVGNEQFF.

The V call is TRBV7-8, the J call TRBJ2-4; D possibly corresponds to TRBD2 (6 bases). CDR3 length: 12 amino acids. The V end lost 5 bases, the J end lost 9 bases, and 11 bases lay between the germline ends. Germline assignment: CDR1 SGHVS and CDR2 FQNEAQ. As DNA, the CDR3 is TGTGCCAGCAGCCGACTAGTAGGCATTCAGTACTTC. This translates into CASSRLVGIQYF.

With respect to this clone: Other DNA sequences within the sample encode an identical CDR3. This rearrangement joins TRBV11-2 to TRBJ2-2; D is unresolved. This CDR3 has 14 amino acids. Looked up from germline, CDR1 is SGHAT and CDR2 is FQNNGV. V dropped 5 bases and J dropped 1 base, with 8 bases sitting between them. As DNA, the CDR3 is TGTGCCAGCAGCCTGGACGGGAACACCGGGGAGCTGTTTTTT. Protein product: CASSLDGNTGELFF.

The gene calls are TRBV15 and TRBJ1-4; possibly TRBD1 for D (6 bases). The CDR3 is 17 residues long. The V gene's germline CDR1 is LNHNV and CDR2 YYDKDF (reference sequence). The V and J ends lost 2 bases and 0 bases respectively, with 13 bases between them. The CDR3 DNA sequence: TGTGCCACCAGCAGAAAGCGGGACACAGCAACTAATGAAAAACTGTTTTTT. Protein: CATSRKRDTATNEKLFF.

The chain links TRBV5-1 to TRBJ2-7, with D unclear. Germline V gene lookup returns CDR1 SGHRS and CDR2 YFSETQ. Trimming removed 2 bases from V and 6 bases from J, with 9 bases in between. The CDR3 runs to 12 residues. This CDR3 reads CASSFSVSEQYF. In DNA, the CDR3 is TGCGCCAGCAGCTTTTCAGTCTCCGAGCAGTACTTC. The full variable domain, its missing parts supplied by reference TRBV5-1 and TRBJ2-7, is KAGVTQTPRYLIKTRGQQVTLSCSPISGHRSVSWYQQTPGQGLQFLFEYFSETQRNKGNFPGRFSGRQFSNSRSEMNVSTLELGDSALYLCASSFSVSEQYFGPGTRLTVT.

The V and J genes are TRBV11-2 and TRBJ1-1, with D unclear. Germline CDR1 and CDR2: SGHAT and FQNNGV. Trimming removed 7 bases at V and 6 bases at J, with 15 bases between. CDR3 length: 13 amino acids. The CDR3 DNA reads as TGTGCCAGCACCGAATGGGCCCGGGCTGAAGCTTTCTTT. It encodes CASTEWARAEAFF.

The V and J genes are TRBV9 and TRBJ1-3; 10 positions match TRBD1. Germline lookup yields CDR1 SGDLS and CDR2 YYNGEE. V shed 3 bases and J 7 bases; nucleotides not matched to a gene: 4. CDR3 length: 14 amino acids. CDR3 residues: CASSDRGQGNTIYF. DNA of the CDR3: TGTGCCAGCAGCGACAGGGGACAGGGGAACACCATATATTTT.

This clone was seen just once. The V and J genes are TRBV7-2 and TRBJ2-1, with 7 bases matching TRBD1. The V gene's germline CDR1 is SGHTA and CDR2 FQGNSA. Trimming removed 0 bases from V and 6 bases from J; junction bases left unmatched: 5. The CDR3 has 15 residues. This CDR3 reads CASSLAGTVSNEQFF. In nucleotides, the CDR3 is TGTGCCAGCAGCTTAGCAGGGACAGTTTCCAATGAGCAGTTCTTC.

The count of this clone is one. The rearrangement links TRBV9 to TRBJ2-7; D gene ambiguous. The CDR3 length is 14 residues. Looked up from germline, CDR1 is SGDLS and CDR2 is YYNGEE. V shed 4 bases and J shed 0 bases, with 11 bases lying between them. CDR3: CASSPSSSSYEQYF. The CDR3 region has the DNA TGTGCCAGCAGCCCCAGCAGCTCCTCCTACGAGCAGTACTTC.